This TCR beta chain came from a study of blood T cells in healthy people across ages. Study-wide findings and caveats: Age advanced and TCR beta diversity per million T cells fell, roughly linearly. Reliance upon unsorted PBMCs precluded definitive naive versus antigen-experienced comparison.

For the second PCR, which ran for about 7 to 11 cycles, a sample-barcoded 5' primer and a J-beta primer mix were used. From the 5' RACE reads, TCRdb called clonotypes with MiXCR, one entry per CDR3 protein. The top ten clones hold 23% of a sample with around 2 million distinct CDR3 sequences, 39% of them seen once. With regard to this clonotype: Antigen unknown.

From germline, CDR1 is SQVTM and CDR2 ANQGSEA. The CDR3 length is 15 residues. Germline trimming cut 3 bases from V and 3 bases from J; bases unmatched to any gene: 7. The chain recombines TRBV29-1 with TRBJ2-3; 9 bases are shared with TRBD2. The sequence was collected from a human donor in good health. Sequenced: blood. CDR3 amino acids: CSVEVEGLATDTQYF. In DNA, the CDR3 is TGCAGCGTTGAGGTGGAGGGACTAGCTACAGATACGCAGTATTTT.